A selection of T cell receptor beta chains follows, all from one sample in a study of T cells in Graves' hyperthyroidism and ophthalmopathy. In TCRdb, the multiplex PCR reads were re-called with MiXCR into one record per CDR3 protein. The repertoire consists of hundreds of thousands of distinct CDR3 sequences, with over 10% occurring once and the leading ten covering 9.2%. The sample consisted of blood. The receptors derive from a woman younger than 30 with Graves' hyperthyroidism. Both conserved end residues are part of each CDR3. The D gene is left open where the match is weak. Size tells how often a clone was seen (once, few, many) or the class of an expanded clone, and some rows leave it out.

clone_size,d_call,cdr3_length,j_call,v_call,cdr3_nt,cdr3_aa
many,TRBD2,16,TRBJ2-1,TRBV6-2/TRBV6-3,TGTGCCAGCAGTTGGACTAGCGTGAGCTCCTACAATGAGCAGTTCTTC,CASSWTSVSSYNEQFF
few,-,15,TRBJ2-3,TRBV4-2,TGTGCCAGCAGCCAAGCCAGGGGCAGCGCAGATACGCAGTATTTT,CASSQARGSADTQYF
-,TRBD2,13,TRBJ2-3,TRBV10-3,TGTGCCATTAGCGGGAGTTGGACAGATACGCAGTATTTT,CAISGSWTDTQYF
many,-,12,TRBJ2-1,TRBV3-1,TGTGCCAGCAGCCAAGAAGGGGATGAGCAGTTCTTC,CASSQEGDEQFF
many,-,14,TRBJ2-7,TRBV2,TGTGCCAGCAAAAGGGACGGCAGCTCCTACGAGCAGTACTTC,CASKRDGSSYEQYF
many,-,13,TRBJ1-1,TRBV11-3,TGTGCCAGCAGCTTGATAGGGAACACTGAAGCTTTCTTT,CASSLIGNTEAFF
-,-,15,TRBJ2-4,TRBV27,TGTGCCAGCAGAACGGTAGGGCTAGCCAAAAACATTCAGTACTTC,CASRTVGLAKNIQYF
many,-,14,TRBJ2-5,TRBV7-3,TGTGCCAGCAGCTTAAATGGGGAACAAGAGACCCAGTACTTC,CASSLNGEQETQYF
-,TRBD1,15,TRBJ2-7,TRBV5-4,TGTGCCAGCGGCACCGGGACAGGGAGACTCTACGAGCAGTACTTC,CASGTGTGRLYEQYF
many,-,14,TRBJ1-1,TRBV18,TGTGCCAGCTCACCTCTAACAGGGAACACTGAAGCTTTCTTT,CASSPLTGNTEAFF
many,-,16,TRBJ1-6,TRBV6-2/TRBV6-3,TGTGCCAGCAGCAACCGGGCCCCGAGCGTGAATTCACCCCTCCACTTT,CASSNRAPSVNSPLHF
many,TRBD2,15,TRBJ2-1,TRBV20-1,TGCAGTGCCAAGGGACTAGCAACGGGATTGCCTGAGCAGTTCTTC,CSAKGLATGLPEQFF
many,-,12,TRBJ2-7,TRBV7-2,TGTGCCAGCAGCTTAGATATCAGAGAGCAGTACTTC,CASSLDIREQYF
many,TRBD2,15,TRBJ2-1,TRBV3-1,TGTGCCAGCAGAGTACTAGCGGGAAAAAAAAGTGAGCAGTTCTTC,CASRVLAGKKSEQFF
-,-,12,TRBJ1-5,TRBV19,TGTGCCAGTAGTATAGTGGGCCAGCCCCAGCATTTT,CASSIVGQPQHF
-,-,15,TRBJ1-1,TRBV5-8,TGTGCCAGCAGCCTAGGACCCCCTGGGAACACTGAAGCTTTCTTT,CASSLGPPGNTEAFF
few,TRBD2,17,TRBJ2-2,TRBV9,TGTGCCAGCAGCGGAAATTTGCTAGCGGGTGGGACCGGGGAGCTGTTTTTT,CASSGNLLAGGTGELFF
many,TRBD1,16,TRBJ2-3,TRBV4-1,TGCGCCAGCAGCCAAGTACTTGGACAGGGGGAGGGTACGCAGTATTTT,CASSQVLGQGEGTQYF
-,-,13,TRBJ1-5,TRBV14,TGTGCCAGCAGCCGCGGAATGAATCAGCCCCAGCATTTT,CASSRGMNQPQHF
many,-,12,TRBJ2-3,TRBV20-1,TGCAGTGTGGGAGCCTCCACAGATACGCAGTATTTT,CSVGASTDTQYF
-,-,15,TRBJ2-3,TRBV20-1,TGCAGTGCTGGAGGCGGGGACAGTACCACAGATACGCAGTATTTT,CSAGGGDSTTDTQYF
many,-,16,TRBJ2-1,TRBV10-3,TGTGCCATCAGTGAGTCGGGGGCGCGGTCCTACAATGAGCAGTTCTTC,CAISESGARSYNEQFF
many,-,15,TRBJ1-1,TRBV28,TGTGCCAGCAGTTTTTCCCAGACTATGAACACTGAAGCTTTCTTT,CASSFSQTMNTEAFF
many,-,13,TRBJ1-2,TRBV7-9,TGTGCCAGCAGCTTACTGGGGCAGGGTGGCTACACCTTC,CASSLLGQGGYTF
many,-,15,TRBJ2-7,TRBV10-3,TGTGCCATCAGTGACCCCTCTGACCCCCTCTACGAGCAGTACTTC,CAISDPSDPLYEQYF
many,-,13,TRBJ1-2,TRBV18,TGTGCCAGCTCAGAATTACAGGAGGATGGCTACACCTTC,CASSELQEDGYTF
many,-,10,TRBJ2-1,TRBV29-1,TGCAGCGCAGCCTACAATGAGCAGTTCTTC,CSAAYNEQFF
-,-,14,TRBJ2-3,TRBV12-3/TRBV12-4,TGTGCCAGCAGTTCGGCCGGGCGGGCGAGAACGCAGTATTTT,CASSSAGRARTQYF
many,-,17,TRBJ2-7,TRBV9,TGTGCCAGCAGCGTATTATCTCCAGAACTGGGGCCCTACGAGCAGTACTTC,CASSVLSPELGPYEQYF
many,TRBD2,16,TRBJ2-7,TRBV28,TGTGCCAGCAAATTACTACCCGGGACTAGCGGGACCGAGCAGTACTTC,CASKLLPGTSGTEQYF
many,-,16,TRBJ2-3,TRBV6-7,TGTGCCAGCCGCCCCATTGACATATGGGACACAGATACGCAGTATTTT,CASRPIDIWDTDTQYF
-,TRBD2,15,TRBJ2-1,TRBV11-2,TGTGCCAGCAGCCAAGATCGCGGGAGTTACAATGAGCAGTTCTTC,CASSQDRGSYNEQFF
few,-,17,TRBJ2-5,TRBV11-2,TGTGCCAGCAGTGGGGTAGGGGACTTTCGGATCCAAGAGACCCAGTACTTC,CASSGVGDFRIQETQYF
many,-,15,TRBJ2-7,TRBV20-1,TGCAGTGCTAGCCAACCCAGAGGGGACGTCGACGAGCAGTACTTC,CSASQPRGDVDEQYF
many,TRBD1,14,TRBJ2-1,TRBV10-3,TGTGCCATCAAGGGACAGGGGTCGCAAAATGAGCAGTTCTTC,CAIKGQGSQNEQFF
few,-,16,TRBJ2-4,TRBV19,TGTGCCAGTAGTTGGGACGGAGGGCTAGCCAAAAACATTCAGTACTTC,CASSWDGGLAKNIQYF
-,-,14,TRBJ2-2,TRBV9,TGTGCCAGCAGCGTACAGAAAAACACCGGGGAGCTGTTTTTT,CASSVQKNTGELFF
many,-,16,TRBJ2-7,TRBV10-3,TGTGCCATCAGTGAGTCTCGGGACACCTCCTCCTACGAGCAGTACTTC,CAISESRDTSSYEQYF
-,-,14,TRBJ1-2,TRBV19,TGTGCCAGTAGTCCCGACGGGACTAGCTATGGCTACACCTTC,CASSPDGTSYGYTF
many,TRBD1,15,TRBJ1-5,TRBV3-1,TGTGCCAGCAGCCCTACGGACAGGGGAGGGCAGCCCCAGCATTTT,CASSPTDRGGQPQHF
few,-,14,TRBJ2-3,TRBV19,TGTGCCAGTAGGGTTGGCAGGGGCACAGATACGCAGTATTTT,CASRVGRGTDTQYF
-,TRBD2,15,TRBJ2-2,TRBV24-1,TGTGCCACCAGTGACCGGACTAGCCTGGCCGGGGAGCTGTTTTTT,CATSDRTSLAGELFF
-,TRBD2,16,TRBJ2-5,TRBV3-1,TGTGCCAGCAGCGTAGCTTCGGCTAGCGGGAAAGAGACCCAGTACTTC,CASSVASASGKETQYF
many,TRBD2,14,TRBJ2-7,TRBV28,TGTGCCAGCAGTTTACCTAGCGGGGCCTACGAGCAGTACTTC,CASSLPSGAYEQYF
many,TRBD2,13,TRBJ2-1,TRBV27,TGTGCCAGCAGTATCGGGAGGGAGTTGGAGCAGTTCTTC,CASSIGRELEQFF
many,-,14,TRBJ2-7,TRBV12-3/TRBV12-4,TGTGCCAGCAGTCCCCGGGACGGACCTTACGAGCAGTACTTC,CASSPRDGPYEQYF
-,-,15,TRBJ1-3,TRBV4-2,TGTGCCAGCAGCCAGGCCGACAGCTCTGGAAACACCATATATTTT,CASSQADSSGNTIYF
-,TRBD2,17,TRBJ2-5,TRBV4-1,TGCGCCAGCAGCCAACGAACTAGCGGGAGGAGGCAGGAGACCCAGTACTTC,CASSQRTSGRRQETQYF
many,-,16,TRBJ2-7,TRBV12-3/TRBV12-4,TGTGCCAGCAGCCACGACGATCGGACCCAGGGGCACGAGCAGTACTTC,CASSHDDRTQGHEQYF
-,-,15,TRBJ2-1,TRBV7-8,TGTGCCAGCAGCTTAGTCAGGGGAACCTACAATGAGCAGTTCTTC,CASSLVRGTYNEQFF
many,TRBD2,15,TRBJ2-7,TRBV20-1,TGCAGTGCTAGGAGGGCGGGGGGCCCCCCGGACGAGCAGTACTTC,CSARRAGGPPDEQYF
many,TRBD1,15,TRBJ2-5,TRBV28,TGTGCCAGCAGTTTTACAGGGGGTATCCAAGAGACCCAGTACTTC,CASSFTGGIQETQYF
few,-,15,TRBJ2-5,TRBV7-9,TGTGCCAGCAGCTTAGTTAACGGGCGGCAAGATACCCAGTACTTC,CASSLVNGRQDTQYF
many,-,13,TRBJ1-1,TRBV20-1,TGCAGTGCTACTCGGACGGAAAACACTGAAGCTTTCTTT,CSATRTENTEAFF
many,TRBD2,14,TRBJ2-7,TRBV28,TGTGCCAGCACAGCGGGGCCCCGACCGTCCGAGCAGTACTTC,CASTAGPRPSEQYF